A selection of T cell receptor beta chains follows, all from one sample in a study of cytomegalovirus exposure and HLA in healthy donors. Only in-frame clones appear in the TCRdb table, and some are missing; sequencing was by immunoSEQ multiplex PCR. The data contain around 130,000 clones, about 80% of them seen just once; the ten biggest clones take up 1%. The sample consisted of PBMCs. The receptors shown here come from a man aged 40-49 years in good health and CMV-seronegative. CDR3s include the opening cysteine and the closing phenylalanine or tryptophan. The order of the fields is V gene, clone size, J gene, D gene, CDR3 length, CDR3 DNA, CDR3 protein. D genes are given only for firm matches. Part of the rows lack a size; the others show once, few, many or a class for expanded clones.

V gene: TRBV6-1
clone size: NA
J gene: TRBJ1-5
D gene: NA
CDR3 length: 17
CDR3 DNA: TGTGCCAGCAGTGAATTTTCAGGTACTGCCTCGTTACAGCCCCAGCATTTT
CDR3 protein: CASSEFSGTASLQPQHF

V gene: TRBV30
clone size: NA
J gene: TRBJ2-3
D gene: TRBD2
CDR3 length: 13
CDR3 DNA: TGTGCCTGGACTGCGGGAGGGGGAGATACGCAGTATTTT
CDR3 protein: CAWTAGGGDTQYF

V gene: TRBV30
clone size: NA
J gene: TRBJ1-2
D gene: NA
CDR3 length: 14
CDR3 DNA: TGTGCCTGGAGCCCCGGGGAAAGTGGCTATGGCTACACCTTC
CDR3 protein: CAWSPGESGYGYTF

V gene: TRBV5-1
clone size: NA
J gene: TRBJ2-7
D gene: TRBD2
CDR3 length: 14
CDR3 DNA: TGCGCCAGCAGCTCGGGACTAACGTCCTACGAGCAGTACTTC
CDR3 protein: CASSSGLTSYEQYF

V gene: TRBV4-1
clone size: NA
J gene: TRBJ1-4
D gene: NA
CDR3 length: 16
CDR3 DNA: TGCGCCAGCAGCCAACGAGCCCGGGGAGGTAATGAAAAACTGTTTTTT
CDR3 protein: CASSQRARGGNEKLFF

V gene: TRBV2
clone size: NA
J gene: TRBJ2-3
D gene: NA
CDR3 length: 15
CDR3 DNA: TGTGCCAGCAGTGATGGGTTAGCGGGCACAGATACGCAGTATTTT
CDR3 protein: CASSDGLAGTDTQYF

V gene: TRBV4-1
clone size: NA
J gene: TRBJ1-2
D gene: NA
CDR3 length: 14
CDR3 DNA: TGCGCCAGCAGTTCGAGCAGGGGCGACTATGGCTACACCTTC
CDR3 protein: CASSSSRGDYGYTF

V gene: TRBV5-1
clone size: NA
J gene: TRBJ2-5
D gene: NA
CDR3 length: 13
CDR3 DNA: TGCGCCAGCAGCTTGTCGCAGCAAGAGACCCAGTACTTC
CDR3 protein: CASSLSQQETQYF

V gene: TRBV5-1
clone size: NA
J gene: TRBJ2-7
D gene: TRBD1
CDR3 length: 14
CDR3 DNA: TGCGCCAGCAGCGGCGGGACAGGGAACAGGGAGCAGTACTTC
CDR3 protein: CASSGGTGNREQYF

V gene: TRBV28
clone size: NA
J gene: TRBJ1-5
D gene: NA
CDR3 length: 11
CDR3 DNA: TGTGCCGTACAGGGTAGTGGGCCCCAGCATTTT
CDR3 protein: CAVQGSGPQHF

V gene: TRBV30
clone size: few
J gene: TRBJ2-1
D gene: TRBD2
CDR3 length: 13
CDR3 DNA: TGTGCCTGGAGAGCGGGGGGCGGGTCTCGGCAGTTCTTC
CDR3 protein: CAWRAGGGSRQFF